This T cell receptor (beta chain) was captured in a study of T cell responses to AZD1222 COVID-19 vaccine. TCRdb keeps only in-frame clones here, not all; method: immunoSEQ multiplex PCR. The table lists tens of thousands of clones, about 88% of them singletons. The germline CDR1 and CDR2 sequences are LGHDT and YNNKEL (reference sequence). V was pared by 1 base and J by 3 bases, with 6 bases of the junction left unmatched. The CDR3 runs to 16 residues. The sequence derives from an adult who received the AZD1222 COVID-19 vaccine. The sample in question was peripheral blood, obtained 28 days after the second AZD1222 dose. The V call is TRBV3-1 (or the pseudogene TRBV3-2), the J call TRBJ1-5; 7 nucleotides agree with TRBD1. CDR3 in amino acids: CASSQGPDRVNQPQHF. CDR3 coding DNA: TGTGCCAGCAGCCAAGGGCCCGACAGGGTCAATCAGCCCCAGCATTTT.